This T cell receptor (beta chain) derives from a study of shared clonotypes between healthy human individuals. Per the germline V gene, CDR1 is LNHDA and CDR2 is SQIVND (reference sequence). J gave up 7 bases and V 6 bases, and 7 bases lay outside the gene matches. This CDR3 has 14 residues. The assay was immunoSEQ multiplex PCR, and TCRdb's table has in-frame clones only and misses some. The sample contains about 490,000 clones, 76% of which appear only once. V is TRBV19 and J is TRBJ1-5; 9 bases match TRBD1. Sample: PBMCs. This TCR came from a woman aged 40 to 49 in good health. Some clones in this sample may be carry-over from other donors' samples. CDR3 in amino acids: CASSATGGEQPQHF. CDR3 sequence (DNA): TGTGCCAGTAGCGCAACAGGGGGCGAGCAGCCCCAGCATTTT.